The clone carrying this T cell receptor beta chain was observed a few times. What it binds is not known. This CDR3 has 12 amino acids. V was cut by 1 base and J by 4 bases, with 4 bases left in between. Germline loops: CDR1 MNHNS, CDR2 SASEGT. This record belongs to a study of T cell responses to AZD1222 COVID-19 vaccine. In the study overall: Second doses that came at about 4 or about 12 weeks were put together. Study findings and constraints: Regions left unmutated in variants are reportedly the target of nearly half of spike-specific TCRs.

Profiled with immunoSEQ multiplex PCR; TCRdb holds only in-frame clones, not every one. The sample holds 160,000 or so clones; 70% to 90% are singletons and the top ten take 1.5% to 2%. This clonotype was obtained from an adult in good health. The rearrangement joins TRBV6-1 to TRBJ1-1, with D unresolved. This sample comprised peripheral blood, obtained on day 0 of AZD1222 vaccination. The CDR3 DNA sequence: TGTGCCAGCAGTGAAGGGGGCACTGAAGCTTTCTTT. Translation: CASSEGGTEAFF.